This TCR beta chain is from a study of blood T cell repertoires in COVID-19 (dated by TCRdb to the early 2020s). Some background on the complete study: Samples covering the acute and convalescent phases of COVID-19 were provided by collaborators in the United States, Italy and Spain. The material from the prospective study consisted of cDNA or gDNA derived from T cells, B-cell-depleted T cells, or PBMCs. The dataset comprised deeply sampled blood TCRbeta repertoires from subjects exposed to, actively infected with, or recovered from COVID-19. A freely available public database, intended as a resource for researchers studying the immune response to SARS-CoV-2, is where the repertoires were released. The samples were drawn from two sources: the first 160 participants of the ongoing ImmuneRACE study, and some 1,300 subjects contributed by 6 global collaborators. Sample metadata almost always included a de-identified subject ID, COVID-19 status, age in years and sex. HLA class I and class II types, where available, came from metadata supplied by the sample provider rather than from assay-based typing.

In Seattle, one collaborating source enrolled patients while the infection was active and tracked those patients longitudinally over the course of disease. The collaborating institutions used their own protocols to collect whole blood in K2EDTA tubes. For TCRbeta analysis, collaborators shipped samples as frozen whole blood, isolated PBMCs, or DNA extracted from either of those sample types. CDR1 and CDR2 are read off the germline V gene as MDHEN and SYDVKM. The CDR3 goes from the cysteine to the phenylalanine over 15 residues. CDR3 DNA only is kept here, 45 bases in frame from base 1. Cut back by 5 bases and 4 bases, the V and J ends lie 17 bases apart. Turning to this clone: Its antigen is unknown. There are no base qualities to consult, and no much larger clone falls within one base.

TCRbeta CDR3 regions were amplified from genomic DNA by means of the immunoSEQ Assay, a bias-controlled multiplex PCR. The paper's processing steps were these. Nucleated cell counts per sample were estimated from amplification of reference gene primers within the assay. Sequence reads were collapsed and filtered to measure the absolute abundance of every unique TCRbeta CDR3 rearrangement. Productive Simpson clonality was computed per sample as the square root of Simpson's diversity index over productive rearrangements. TCRdb provides this immuneACCESS table in a form limited to in-frame rearrangements. Some clones are lacking; in checked studies, under half of them reflect an unresolved V gene, and why the rest are absent is not known. V, J and clone size are those of that table, while D and trimming were read from the DNA. Recorded for this sample are 300,000 to 350,000 clones; around 90% of them occurred a single time. Under 1.1% of the sample is taken by the ten largest.

Overall study results and their limits: Clinical and demographic metadata were provided uncurated, with the amount varying by source and participant.

The V gene is TRBV28 and the J gene is TRBJ1-2; tentative D gene TRBD1, with 6 bases matching. Input material: peripheral blood. The origin of this receptor is a woman in her forties with COVID-19, enrolled during active disease. The DNA sequence is as follows: TGTGCCAGCAGTCAAATACCGACAGGAGTCTATGGCTACACCTTC. It translates as CASSQIPTGVYGYTF.